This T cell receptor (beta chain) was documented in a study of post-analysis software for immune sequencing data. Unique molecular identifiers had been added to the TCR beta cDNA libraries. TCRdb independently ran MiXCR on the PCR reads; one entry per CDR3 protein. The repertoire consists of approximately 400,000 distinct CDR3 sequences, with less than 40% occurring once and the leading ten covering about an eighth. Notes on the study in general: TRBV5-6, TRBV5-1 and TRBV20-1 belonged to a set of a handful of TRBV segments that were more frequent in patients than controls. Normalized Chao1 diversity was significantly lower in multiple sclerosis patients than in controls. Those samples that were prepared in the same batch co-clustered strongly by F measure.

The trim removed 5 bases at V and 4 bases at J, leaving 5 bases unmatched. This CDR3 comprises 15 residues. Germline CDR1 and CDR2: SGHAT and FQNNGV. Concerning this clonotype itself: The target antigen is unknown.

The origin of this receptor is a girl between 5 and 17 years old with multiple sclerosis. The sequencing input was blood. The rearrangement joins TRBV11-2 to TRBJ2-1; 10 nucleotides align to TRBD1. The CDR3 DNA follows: TGTGCCAGCAGCGCCCGGGACAGGGGTTACAATGAGCAGTTCTTC. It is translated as CASSARDRGYNEQFF.